This T cell receptor beta chain emerged from a study of blood T cell repertoires in COVID-19 (dated by TCRdb to between 2020 and 2021). Regarding the study in general: Samples from collaborators originated in the United States, Italy and Spain and spanned both the acute and convalescent phases of COVID-19. A de-identified subject ID, COVID-19 status, age in years and sex were almost always included in the sample metadata. HLA class I and class II types, where available, came from metadata supplied by the sample provider rather than from assay-based typing. Samples came from the ongoing ImmuneRACE study (first 160 participants) plus 1,254 subjects from 6 global collaborators. The dataset comprised deeply sampled blood TCRbeta repertoires from subjects exposed to, actively infected with, or recovered from COVID-19. The prospective study material was composed of cDNA or gDNA derived from T cells, B-cell-depleted T cells, or PBMCs. A freely available public database, intended as a resource for researchers studying the immune response to SARS-CoV-2, is where the repertoires were released.

Study-level results and caveats: How much clinical and demographic metadata was included differed by source and by participant, and the metadata was provided uncurated.

Taken from the germline V gene, the CDR1 and CDR2 loops are KGHSH and LQKENI. At the junction V is shortened by 6 bases and J by 1 base; bases outside the gene matches: 4. The CDR3 covers 14 residues, taking in both the cysteine and the phenylalanine. The kept DNA is CDR3 alone, 42 bases in frame from the first base. About this clone: What antigen it recognizes has not been identified. No base-level quality is on record; no much larger clone is a single base apart.

The immunoSEQ Assay, a bias-controlled multiplex PCR, was used to amplify TCRbeta CDR3 regions from genomic DNA. Processing in the source paper ran as follows. The number of nucleated cells in each sample was estimated from the amplification of reference gene primers within the assay. To quantify the absolute abundance of each unique TCRbeta CDR3 rearrangement, sequence reads were collapsed and filtered. For each sample, productive Simpson clonality was calculated as the square root of Simpson's diversity index across productive rearrangements. Imported from immuneACCESS, the table was reduced by TCRdb to in-frame sequences with V and J called. These copies leave out some clones; in studies compared against another copy, an unresolved V gene accounts for under half, and the cause of the remainder is not known. D and trimming were read from the DNA, whereas the V and J calls and clone size are those reported in that table. The sample profile shows around 140,000 clones; about 80% of them were found once. Around 3.7% of the sample goes to the ten largest clones.

Samples from volunteer blood donors who had recovered from COVID-19 were contributed by a second Seattle source. Collaborating institutions collected whole blood in K2EDTA tubes following their own protocols. Collaborator samples were shipped for TCRbeta analysis as frozen whole blood, isolated PBMCs, or DNA extracted from either sample type. The sequenced material came from peripheral blood. This TCR derives from a man aged 65 to 85 who had recovered from COVID-19. The chain joins TRBV18 to TRBJ2-3; 7 bases in the middle match TRBD1. CDR3 sequence: CASSATGGTDTQYF. The bases are TGTGCCAGCTCGGCAACAGGGGGCACAGATACGCAGTATTTT. The entire variable domain, with the stretches around the CDR3 drawn from the reference TRBV18 and TRBJ2-3 proteins, is NAGVMQNPRHLVRRRGQEARLRCSPMKGHSHVYWYRQLPEEGLKFMVYLQKENIIDESGMPKERFSAEFPKEGPSILRIQQVVRGDSAAYFCASSATGGTDTQYFGPGTRLTVL.